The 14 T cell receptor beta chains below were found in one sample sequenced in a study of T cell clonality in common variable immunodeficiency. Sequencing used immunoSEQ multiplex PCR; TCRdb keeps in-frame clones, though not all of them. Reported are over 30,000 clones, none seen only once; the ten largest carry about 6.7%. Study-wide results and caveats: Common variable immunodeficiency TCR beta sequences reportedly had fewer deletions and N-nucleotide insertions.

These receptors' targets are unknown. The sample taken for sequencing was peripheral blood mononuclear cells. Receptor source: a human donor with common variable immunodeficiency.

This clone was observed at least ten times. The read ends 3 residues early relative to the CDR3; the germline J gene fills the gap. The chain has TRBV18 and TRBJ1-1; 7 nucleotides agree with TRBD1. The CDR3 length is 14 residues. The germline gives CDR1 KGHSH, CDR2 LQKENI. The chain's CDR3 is CASSRQGATLGAFF. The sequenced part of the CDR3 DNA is TGTGCCAGCTCACGACAGGGAGCTACCCTCGGG.

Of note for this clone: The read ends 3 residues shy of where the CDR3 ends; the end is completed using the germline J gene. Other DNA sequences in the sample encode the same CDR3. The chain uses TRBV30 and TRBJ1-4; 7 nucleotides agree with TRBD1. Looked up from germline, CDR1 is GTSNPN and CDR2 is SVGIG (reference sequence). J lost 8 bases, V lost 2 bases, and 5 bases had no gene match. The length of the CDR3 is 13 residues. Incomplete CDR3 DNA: TGTGCCTGGAGTCCCTTACAGGGGGAAAAA. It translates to CAWSPLQGEK. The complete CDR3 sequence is CAWSPLQGEKLFF.

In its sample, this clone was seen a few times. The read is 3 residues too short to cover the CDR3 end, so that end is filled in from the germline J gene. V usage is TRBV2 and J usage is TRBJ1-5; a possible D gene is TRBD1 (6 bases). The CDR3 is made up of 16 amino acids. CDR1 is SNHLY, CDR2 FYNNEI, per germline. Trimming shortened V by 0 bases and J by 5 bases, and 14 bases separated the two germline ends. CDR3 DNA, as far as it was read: TGTGCCAGCAGTGAAGCGCTTCGGGGGGCGGATCAGCCC. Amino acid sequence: CASSEALRGADQP. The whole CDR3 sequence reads CASSEALRGADQPQHF.

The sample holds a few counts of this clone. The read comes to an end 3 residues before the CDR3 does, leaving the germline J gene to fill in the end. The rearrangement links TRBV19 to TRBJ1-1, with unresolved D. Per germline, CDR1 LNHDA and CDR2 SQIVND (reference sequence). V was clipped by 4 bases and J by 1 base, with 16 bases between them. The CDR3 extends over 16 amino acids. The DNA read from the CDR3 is TGTGCCAGTAGTACCTTCGGGTACTCCGAGAACACTGAA. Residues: CASSTFGYSENTE. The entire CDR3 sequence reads CASSTFGYSENTEAFF.

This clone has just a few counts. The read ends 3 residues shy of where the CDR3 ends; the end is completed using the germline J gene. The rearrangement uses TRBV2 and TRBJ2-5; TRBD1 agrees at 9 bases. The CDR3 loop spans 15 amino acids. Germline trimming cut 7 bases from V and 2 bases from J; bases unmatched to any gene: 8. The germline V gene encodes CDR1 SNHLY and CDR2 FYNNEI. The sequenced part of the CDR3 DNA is TGTGCCAGCAACGACGGGGACAGGGCACAAGAGACC. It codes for CASNDGDRAQET. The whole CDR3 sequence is CASNDGDRAQETQYF.

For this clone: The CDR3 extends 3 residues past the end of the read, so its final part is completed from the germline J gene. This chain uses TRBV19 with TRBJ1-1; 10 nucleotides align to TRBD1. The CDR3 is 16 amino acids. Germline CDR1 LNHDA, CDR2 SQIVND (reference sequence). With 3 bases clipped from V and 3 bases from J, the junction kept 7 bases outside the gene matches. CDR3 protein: CASSIWDRGRDTEAFF. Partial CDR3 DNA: TGTGCCAGTAGTATTTGGGACAGGGGCAGGGACACTGAA.

The CDR3 is CASRADIVGAFF. Partial CDR3 DNA: TGTGCCAGCAGGGCCGATATCGTAGGG. V and J are TRBV6-2 or TRBV6-3 and TRBJ1-1; D not resolved. The read ends 3 residues before the CDR3 terminus; that terminus is restored from the germline J gene. The CDR3 covers 12 residues. CDR1 is MNHEY and CDR2 is SVGEGT in the germline V gene.

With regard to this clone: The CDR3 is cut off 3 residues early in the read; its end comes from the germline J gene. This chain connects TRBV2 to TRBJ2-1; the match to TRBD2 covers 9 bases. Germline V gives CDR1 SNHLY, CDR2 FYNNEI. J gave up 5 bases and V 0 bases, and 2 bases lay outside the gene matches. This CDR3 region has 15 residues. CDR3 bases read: TGTGCCAGCAGTGAAGCGGGACTAGCTCACAATGAG. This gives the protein CASSEAGLAHNE. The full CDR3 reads CASSEAGLAHNEQFF.

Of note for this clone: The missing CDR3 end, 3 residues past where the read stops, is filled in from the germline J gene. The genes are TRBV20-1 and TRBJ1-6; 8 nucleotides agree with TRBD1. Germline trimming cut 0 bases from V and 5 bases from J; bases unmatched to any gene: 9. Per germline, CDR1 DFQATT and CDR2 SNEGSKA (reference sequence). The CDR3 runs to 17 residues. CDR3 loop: CSARDVGDRFNNSPLHF. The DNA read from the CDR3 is TGCAGTGCTAGAGATGTGGGGGACAGGTTCAATAATTCACCC.

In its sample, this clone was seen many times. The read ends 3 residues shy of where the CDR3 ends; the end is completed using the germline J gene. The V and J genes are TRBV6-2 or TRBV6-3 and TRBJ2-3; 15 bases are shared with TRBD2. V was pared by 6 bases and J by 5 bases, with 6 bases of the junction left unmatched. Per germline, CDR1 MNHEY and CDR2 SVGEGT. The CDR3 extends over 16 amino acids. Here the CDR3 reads CASSPGLAGGRDTQYF. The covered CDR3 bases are TGTGCCAGCAGCCCAGGACTAGCGGGGGGGCGAGATACG.

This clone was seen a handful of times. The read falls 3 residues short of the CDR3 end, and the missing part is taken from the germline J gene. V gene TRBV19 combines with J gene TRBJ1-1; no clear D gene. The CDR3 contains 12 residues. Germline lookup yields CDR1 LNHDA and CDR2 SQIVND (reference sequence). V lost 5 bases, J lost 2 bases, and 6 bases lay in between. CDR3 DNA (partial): TGTGCCAGTAGTTCAGAAAACACTGAA. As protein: CASSSENTE. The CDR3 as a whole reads CASSSENTEAFF. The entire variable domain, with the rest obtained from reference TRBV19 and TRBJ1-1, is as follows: DGGITQSPKYLFRKEGQNVTLSCEQNLNHDAMYWYRQDPGQGLRLIYYSQIVNDFQKGDIAEGYSVSREKKESFPLTVTSAQKNPTAFYLCASSSENTEAFFGQGTRLTVV.

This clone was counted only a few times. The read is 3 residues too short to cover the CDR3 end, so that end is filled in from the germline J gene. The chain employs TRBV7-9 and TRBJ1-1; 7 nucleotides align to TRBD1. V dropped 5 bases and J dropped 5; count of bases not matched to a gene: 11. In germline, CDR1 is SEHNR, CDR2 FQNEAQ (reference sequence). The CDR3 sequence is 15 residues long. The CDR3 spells CASSKQGPQGTEAFF. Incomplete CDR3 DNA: TGTGCCAGCAGCAAACAGGGGCCCCAGGGGACTGAA.

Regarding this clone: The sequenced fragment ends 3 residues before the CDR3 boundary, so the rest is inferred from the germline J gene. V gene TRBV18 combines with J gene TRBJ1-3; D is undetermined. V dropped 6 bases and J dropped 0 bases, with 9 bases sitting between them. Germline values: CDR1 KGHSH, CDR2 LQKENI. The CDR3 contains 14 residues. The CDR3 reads CASSQQTSGNTIYF. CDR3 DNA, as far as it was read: TGTGCCAGCTCTCAACAGACCTCTGGAAACACC.

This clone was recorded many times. CDR3 DNA (partial): TGTGCCTGGAGTGCAGGACAGGGTGGCACAGATACG. Amino acids: CAWSAGQGGTDT. The entire CDR3 is CAWSAGQGGTDTQYF. The chain joins TRBV30 to TRBJ2-3; the match to TRBD1 covers 8 bases. The CDR3 extends 3 residues past the end of the read, so its final part is completed from the germline J gene. Germline V gives CDR1 GTSNPN, CDR2 SVGIG (reference sequence). The J segment lost 1 base and the V segment lost 1 base, leaving 4 bases of the junction unmatched. This CDR3 region has 15 residues.